These T cell receptor beta chains were read from a single sample in a study of blood T cell repertoires in COVID-19. Profiled with immunoSEQ multiplex PCR; TCRdb holds only in-frame clones, not every one. The sample comprises approximately 200,000 clones, around 90% of which are singletons, and around 1.5% rests with the top ten. The sequenced material came from peripheral blood. These TCRs come from a man younger than 35 with active or convalescent COVID-19. The CDR3 runs from the conserved cysteine through the conserved F or W. D genes are given only for firm matches. For some rows the clone size is stated as once, few or many, or as a class when expanded; others skip it.

j_call	v_call	clone_size	d_call	cdr3_aa	cdr3_nt
TRBJ2-7	TRBV7-2	NA	NA	CASSPTRTRNEQYF	TGTGCCAGCAGCCCAACCCGAACTAGAAACGAGCAGTACTTC
TRBJ2-2	TRBV7-7	NA	TRBD1	CASSYRQGNTGELFF	TGTGCCAGCAGCTATCGACAGGGGAACACCGGGGAGCTGTTTTTT
TRBJ1-2	TRBV7-2	once	NA	CASAGGNYGYTF	TGTGCTTCTGCCGGGGGGAACTATGGCTACACCTTC
TRBJ2-3	TRBV6-5	NA	NA	CASGKQGIGTDTQYF	TGTGCCAGCGGAAAACAGGGAATTGGCACAGATACGCAGTATTTT
TRBJ2-7	TRBV5-1	NA	NA	CASSSLASRRDEQYF	TGCGCCAGCAGCTCATTAGCGTCACGGCGCGACGAGCAGTACTTC
TRBJ2-7	TRBV30	NA	TRBD2	CAWSGMREGSAYEQYF	TGTGCCTGGAGTGGGATGCGGGAGGGCAGCGCCTACGAGCAGTACTTC
TRBJ1-1	TRBV9	NA	NA	CASSVATGNTEAFF	TGTGCCAGCAGCGTAGCTACCGGGAACACTGAAGCTTTCTTT
TRBJ2-5	TRBV11-2	NA	NA	CASSLGTVGGSGETQYF	TGTGCCAGCAGCTTAGGGACCGTAGGAGGGTCCGGAGAGACCCAGTACTTC
TRBJ1-6	TRBV5-1	NA	NA	CASSLWLNRDDSPLHF	TGCGCCAGCAGCTTGTGGCTTAACAGGGATGATTCACCCCTCCACTTT
TRBJ2-3	TRBV29-1	once	TRBD2	CSVTASGSTDTQYF	TGCAGCGTTACCGCTAGCGGGAGCACAGATACGCAGTATTTT